The 24 T cell receptor beta chains in this list originate from one sample, sequenced in a study of T cells in Graves' hyperthyroidism and ophthalmopathy. Using RNA transcripts as the source, TCR beta CDR3 regions were amplified. The TCR CDR3 first-round RT-PCR relied on the HTBI primer set. Each CDR3 protein gets one entry after TCRdb re-called the multiplex PCR reads with MiXCR. This table has some 580,000 distinct CDR3 sequences, about a sixth appearing once. Material: blood. The receptor source for this set is a woman aged 40 to 50 with Graves' ophthalmopathy.

The table lists this clonotype with many counts. The chain recombines TRBV12-3 or TRBV12-4 with TRBJ2-2; D is unclear. The V and J ends lost 3 bases and 1 base respectively, with 3 bases between them. The CDR3 length is 13 residues. For the CDR3, the DNA is TGTGCCAGCAGTTTTTGGAACACCGGGGAGCTGTTTTTT. Amino acids: CASSFWNTGELFF.

The chain couples TRBV7-2 to TRBJ2-3; D not certain. Germline V gene data show CDR1 as SGHTA and CDR2 as FQGNSA. This CDR3 contains 12 residues. Trimming took 5 bases from V and 2 from J, leaving 5 bases between them. The CDR3 coding sequence is TGTGCCAGCAGCCATGTCACAGATACGCAGTATTTT. Protein product: CASSHVTDTQYF.

This clonotype came up many times. The V and J genes are TRBV12-3 or TRBV12-4 and TRBJ1-5, with D possibly TRBD1 on 5 matching bases. CDR3 length: 18 amino acids. Trimming pared 6 bases from V and 0 bases from J, leaving 21 bases between. The CDR3 DNA reads as TGTGCCAGCAGCCAGGGCTGGGGCGACCTGTATAGCAATCAGCCCCAGCATTTT. The encoded protein is CASSQGWGDLYSNQPQHF.

This clonotype was seen ten or more times. CDR3 DNA sequence: TGTGCCAGCAGCAAAAGCTACAACACTGAAGCTTTCTTT. Translation: CASSKSYNTEAFF. This chain connects TRBV3-1 to TRBJ1-1; D unclear. This CDR3 is 13 amino acids long. Germline values: CDR1 LGHDT, CDR2 YNNKEL (reference sequence). With 5 bases removed from V and 2 bases from J, the gap between germline ends came to 9 bases.

At least ten counts were recorded for this clonotype. This chain connects TRBV18 to TRBJ1-1; no clear D gene. The germline V gene encodes CDR1 KGHSH and CDR2 LQKENI. V was trimmed by 2 bases and J by 6 bases, leaving 10 bases between them. The CDR3 runs 13 residues. For the CDR3, the DNA is TGTGCCAGCTCACCAAGAAATAGCCCTGAAGCTTTCTTT. Translating it yields CASSPRNSPEAFF.

This clonotype was found many times. The J gene is TRBJ1-1, the V gene TRBV2; D perhaps matches TRBD1 (5 bases). The CDR3 is made up of 12 amino acids. Germline V CDR1 and CDR2: SNHLY, FYNNEI. The V end was cut by 7 bases, the J end by 11 bases, with 17 bases between. CDR3 sequence (DNA): TGTGCCAGCAAGGGACCAGGGAAGGCGGCTTTCTTT. It is translated as CASKGPGKAAFF. Based on the CDR3 plus reference TRBV2 and TRBJ1-1, the full variable domain is EPEVTQTPSHQVTQMGQEVILRCVPISNHLYFYWYRQILGQKVEFLVSFYNNEISEKSEIFDDQFSVERPDGSNFTLKIRSTKLEDSAMYFCASKGPGKAAFFGQGTRLTVV.

In the case of this clonotype: The junction shows a germline mismatch at one end, possibly a read error. The chain links TRBV29-1 to TRBJ1-5, with D possibly matching TRBD1 (6 bases). The CDR3 extends over 13 amino acids. Germline V gene data show CDR1 as SQVTM and CDR2 as ANQGSEA. CDR3 region: CSVSGGGNQPRHF. In DNA, the CDR3 is TGCAGCGTTTCGGGGGGCGGGAATCAGCCCCGGCATTTT.

This clonotype was detected ten times or more. The chain couples TRBV2 to TRBJ2-7; D perhaps matches TRBD1 (5 bases). V was pared by 3 bases and J by 6 bases, with 12 bases between. From germline, CDR1 is SNHLY and CDR2 FYNNEI. The CDR3 covers 13 residues. CDR3 protein: CASSEVYQGEQYF. The CDR3 DNA reads as TGTGCCAGCAGTGAGGTCTACCAGGGCGAGCAGTACTTC.

As to this clonotype: It may be a read error: a sequence one base away is much more abundant. CDR3 DNA: TGTGCCAGCAACCAAGTGCATAGTCCAATCGCCTTC. This translates into CASNQVHSPIAF. This chain joins TRBV3-1 and TRBJ1-2; D not resolved. This CDR3 spans 12 amino acids. Per germline, CDR1 LGHDT and CDR2 YNNKEL (reference sequence).

The chain recombines TRBV19 with TRBJ2-6, with D hard to call. The CDR3 is made up of 15 amino acids. Germline lookup yields CDR1 LNHDA and CDR2 SQIVND (reference sequence). Trimming took 3 bases from V and 4 from J, leaving 10 bases between them. In DNA form, the CDR3 reads TGTGCCAGTAGTATTGTAGGGATCGGGGCCAACGTCCTGACTTTC. Translating it yields CASSIVGIGANVLTF.

The chain is built from TRBV5-5 and TRBJ2-3; the D is unclear. The CDR3 consists of 15 residues. Germline CDR1 and CDR2: SGHKS and YYEKEE (reference sequence). The V gene lost 4 bases and the J gene lost 2 bases, with 14 bases spanning the gap. Here the CDR3 reads CASSRKADFTDTQYF. The DNA of the CDR3 is TGTGCCAGCAGCCGCAAGGCGGATTTCACAGATACGCAGTATTTT.

This clonotype was seen repeatedly, ten times or more. V usage is TRBV3-1 and J usage is TRBJ2-2; 11 bases map to TRBD2. Germline trimming cut 0 bases from V and 4 bases from J; bases unmatched to any gene: 7. Per germline, CDR1 LGHDT and CDR2 YNNKEL (reference sequence). The CDR3 sequence is 18 residues long. The CDR3 DNA reads as TGTGCCAGCAGCCAAGATATCGAGGGACTAGCGGTCACCGGGGAGCTGTTTTTT. Its translation is CASSQDIEGLAVTGELFF.

The gene calls are TRBV3-1 and TRBJ1-4; D is unresolved. CDR1 is LGHDT, CDR2 YNNKEL, per germline (reference sequence). This CDR3 is built from 14 residues. V gave up 1 base and J gave up 8 bases, with 11 bases separating them. The CDR3 DNA sequence: TGTGCCAGCAGCCAAGGCTTCAGAGGGGAAAAACTGTTTTTT. This codes for CASSQGFRGEKLFF. Full variable domain (missing parts from reference TRBV3-1 and TRBJ1-4): DTAVSQTPKYLVTQMGNDKSIKCEQNLGHDTMYWYKQDSKKFLKIMFSYNNKELIINETVPNRFSPKSPDKAHLNLHINSLELGDSAVYFCASSQGFRGEKLFFGSGTQLSVL.

Ten or more counts support this clonotype. The rearrangement joins TRBV7-9 to TRBJ2-3; 9 nucleotides align to TRBD2. The CDR3 sequence is 16 residues long. Germline V gives CDR1 SEHNR, CDR2 FQNEAQ (reference sequence). The V segment lost 0 bases and the J segment 4 bases; nucleotides outside the gene matches: 5. The CDR3 DNA is TGTGCCAGCAGCTTAGCGCTGGGACTAGCTTCAGATACGCAGTATTTT. It codes for CASSLALGLASDTQYF.

This clonotype has a count of ten or more. The chain links TRBV7-9 to TRBJ2-1; D is unresolved. The germline V gene encodes CDR1 SEHNR and CDR2 FQNEAQ (reference sequence). V was shortened by 5 bases and J by 3 bases, with 5 bases between the two germline ends. The CDR3 has 12 residues. This chain's CDR3 is CASSIGYNEQFF. In nucleotides, the CDR3 is TGTGCCAGCAGCATAGGCTACAATGAGCAGTTCTTC.

The chain is built from TRBV20-1 and TRBJ2-3; TRBD1 matches 11 bases. The V segment lost 3 bases and the J segment 3 bases; nucleotides outside the gene matches: 5. Germline values: CDR1 DFQATT, CDR2 SNEGSKA (reference sequence). This CDR3 spans 15 amino acids. The chain's CDR3 is CSASPGQGGTDTQYF. The CDR3 DNA is TGCAGTGCTAGCCCGGGACAGGGGGGAACAGATACGCAGTATTTT.

This clonotype was seen ten or more times. This chain connects TRBV9 to TRBJ1-5; D gene uncertain. V shed 0 bases and J shed 2 bases, with 15 bases lying between them. Per germline, CDR1 SGDLS and CDR2 YYNGEE. The CDR3 extends over 17 amino acids. Here the CDR3 reads CASSVGADLFGNQPQHF. The CDR3 DNA is TGTGCCAGCAGCGTAGGGGCAGACCTTTTTGGCAATCAGCCCCAGCATTTT.

This clonotype came up a few times. Germline and junction disagree at one end, which may indicate a read error. The chain uses TRBV12-3 or TRBV12-4 and TRBJ2-3; 7 positions agree with TRBD2. This CDR3 is built from 17 residues. The CDR3 DNA follows: TGTGCCAGCAGTTTAGCGCTCAGCGGGGTTGGCACAGGTACGCAGTATTTT. Encoded protein: CASSLALSGVGTGTQYF.

In the case of this clonotype: The germline gene is not matched at one end of the junction; a read error may be the cause. The J gene is TRBJ1-5, the V gene TRBV7-2, with 9 bases that match TRBD1. The CDR3 is made up of 15 amino acids. Germline assignment: CDR1 SGHTA and CDR2 FQGNSA. CDR3 sequence (DNA): TGTGCCAGCAGCTTCCTGACAGGGGGAGATCAACCCCAGCATTTT. Amino acid sequence: CASSFLTGGDQPQHF.

This clonotype was seen repeatedly, ten times or more. The rearrangement uses TRBV12-3 or TRBV12-4 and TRBJ2-2; maybe TRBD1 (6 bases). Deletions cut 4 bases from V and 6 bases from J, with 12 bases between. The length of the CDR3 is 14 residues. The CDR3 DNA is TGTGCCAGCAGTTCCCGGACAGTACCCGGGGAGCTGTTTTTT. This sequence encodes CASSSRTVPGELFF.

This clonotype was detected ten times or more. This chain links TRBV12-3 or TRBV12-4 with TRBJ2-5; TRBD2 matches at 10 bases. Germline trimming cut 8 bases from V and 5 bases from J; bases unmatched to any gene: 5. The CDR3 has 13 amino acids. CDR3 nucleotides: TGTGCCAGCGCTAGCGGGAGTCGGGAGACCCAGTACTTC. This translates into CASASGSRETQYF.

This clonotype was seen at least ten times. This rearrangement joins TRBV5-1 to TRBJ2-1; D unresolved. The CDR3 contains 14 residues. With 4 bases removed from V and 6 bases from J, the gap between germline ends came to 14 bases. The germline CDR1 and CDR2 sequences are SGHRS and YFSETQ. As DNA, the CDR3 is TGCGCCAGCAGCCCCGTGGTCGAAGGCAATGAGCAGTTCTTC. As protein: CASSPVVEGNEQFF. Filled out from reference TRBV5-1 and TRBJ2-1, the complete variable domain reads KAGVTQTPRYLIKTRGQQVTLSCSPISGHRSVSWYQQTPGQGLQFLFEYFSETQRNKGNFPGRFSGRQFSNSRSEMNVSTLELGDSALYLCASSPVVEGNEQFFGPGTRLTVL.

This chain links TRBV2 with TRBJ1-6; TRBD1 is a possible D gene (6 bases). Trimming left V 1 base short and J 7 bases short, with 11 bases between. Germline V lookup: CDR1 SNHLY, CDR2 FYNNEI. The CDR3 sequence is 15 residues long. The CDR3 reads CASSEDRVGNSPLHF. The CDR3 DNA sequence: TGTGCCAGCAGTGAAGACAGGGTGGGAAATTCACCCCTCCACTTT.

The chain recombines TRBV29-1 with TRBJ2-1; 14 bases fit TRBD2. CDR1 is SQVTM and CDR2 is ANQGSEA in the germline V gene. Trimming at V came to 7 bases and at J to 2 bases, leaving 10 bases not matched to a gene. The CDR3 runs to 17 residues. The CDR3 DNA is TGCAGCGCCACCAGACTAGCGGGAGGGCTAGCCTACAATGAGCAGTTCTTC. Translation gives CSATRLAGGLAYNEQFF.